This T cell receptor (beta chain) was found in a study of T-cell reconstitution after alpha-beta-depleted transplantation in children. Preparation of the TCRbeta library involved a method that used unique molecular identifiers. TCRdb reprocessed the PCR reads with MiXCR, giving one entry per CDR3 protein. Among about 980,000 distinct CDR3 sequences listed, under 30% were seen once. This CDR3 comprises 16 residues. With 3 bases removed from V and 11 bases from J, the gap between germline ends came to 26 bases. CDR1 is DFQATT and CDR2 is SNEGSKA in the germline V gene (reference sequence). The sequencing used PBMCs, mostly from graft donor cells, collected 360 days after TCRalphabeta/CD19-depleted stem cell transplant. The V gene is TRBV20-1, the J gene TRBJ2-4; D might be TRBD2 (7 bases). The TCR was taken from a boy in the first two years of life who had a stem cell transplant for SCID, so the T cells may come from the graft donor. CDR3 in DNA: TGCAGTGCTAGTGATGTAAGGCGGGGGCAAGGGATCGTTCAGTACTTC. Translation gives CSASDVRRGQGIVQYF.